There are many counts of the clone carrying this TCR beta chain. Its antigen is unknown. This entry belongs to a study of T cells in Graves' hyperthyroidism and ophthalmopathy. Looking at the study overall: Specimen type is peripheral blood, collected at initial diagnosis prior to any treatment.

V was pared by 0 bases and J by 1 base, with 14 bases of the junction left unmatched. Germline CDR1 reads LGHDT; CDR2 reads YNNKEL (reference sequence). This CDR3 has 19 amino acids. What was amplified from RNA transcripts were TCR beta CDR3 regions. HTBI primers were used for first-round RT-PCR of the TCR CDR3. One entry per CDR3 protein, called by TCRdb with MiXCR from the multiplex PCR reads. The sample lists about 600,000 distinct CDR3 sequences; about 16% were seen once. The study included ophthalmopathy patients with Clinical Activity Score at least 3, NOSPECS grade at least 4 and duration under 3 months. Study-wide results and limits: A model built on 13 V-J features separated ophthalmopathy from stable hyperthyroidism. Appearing also in blood were most of the thyroid clonotypes expanded above 0.001.

Sequenced sample: blood. V usage is TRBV3-1 and J usage is TRBJ2-5; TRBD1 aligns across 7 bases. This TCR was sampled from a woman in her thirties or forties with Graves' ophthalmopathy. CDR3 nucleotides: TGTGCCAGCAGCCAAGACCTCCCCCCAGACAGGGTGAGCCAAGAGACCCAGTACTTC. Amino acid sequence: CASSQDLPPDRVSQETQYF.